This T cell receptor (beta chain) was sequenced during a study of T cell responses to AZD1222 COVID-19 vaccine. Study observations and caveats: Baseline seropositivity occurred in only a handful of AZD1222 recipients. CD4 TCRs linked to vaccination spanned spike, dominating at 160-218 and 743-854. Increased Spike-specific TCR breadth and depth were observed after two AZD1222 doses.

The J segment lost 4 bases and the V segment lost 4 bases, leaving 11 bases of the junction unmatched. Germline CDR1 KGHSH, CDR2 LQKENI. The CDR3 consists of 16 residues. As for this clone: The antigen is undetermined.

The repertoire was sequenced with immunoSEQ multiplex PCR; TCRdb's copy has only in-frame clones and lacks some. This table holds approximately 160,000 clones, around 94% found once. J is TRBJ2-3 and V is TRBV18; 7 bases match TRBD1. Sequencing used peripheral blood, obtained on day 0 of AZD1222 vaccination. The source is an adult in good health. The chain's CDR3 is CASSQSQGGAADTQYF. CDR3 coding DNA: TGTGCCAGCTCACAGTCGCAAGGGGGCGCAGCAGATACGCAGTATTTT.